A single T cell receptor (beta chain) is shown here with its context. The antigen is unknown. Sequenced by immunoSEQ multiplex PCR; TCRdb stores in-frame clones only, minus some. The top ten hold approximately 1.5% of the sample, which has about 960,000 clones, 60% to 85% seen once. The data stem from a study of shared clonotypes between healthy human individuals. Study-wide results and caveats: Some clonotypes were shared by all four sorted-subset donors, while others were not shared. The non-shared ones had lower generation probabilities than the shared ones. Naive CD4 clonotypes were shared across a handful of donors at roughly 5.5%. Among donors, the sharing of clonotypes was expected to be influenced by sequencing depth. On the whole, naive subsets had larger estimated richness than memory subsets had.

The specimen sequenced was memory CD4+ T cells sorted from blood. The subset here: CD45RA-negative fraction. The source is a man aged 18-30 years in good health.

The CDR3 region has the DNA TGTGCCAGCAGCGTAGGGGTAGGGTTTGTTGATACGCAGTATTTT. It specifies CASSVGVGFVDTQYF. The chain carries TRBV9 and TRBJ2-3; D remains unclear. The length of the CDR3 is 15 residues. The V gene's germline CDR1 is SGDLS and CDR2 YYNGEE. Trimming removed 0 bases at V and 6 bases at J, with 14 bases between.